This T cell receptor (beta chain) originates from a study of cytomegalovirus exposure and HLA in healthy donors. Study observations and caveats: Analyzed later, association rates of TCRs varied across HLA loci, with DRB1 most and HLA-C fewest.

This clone occurred once. Its antigen is undetermined. These donors counted as nominally healthy when sampled, but unrecorded immune exposures were likely. Germline V lookup: CDR1 GTSNPN, CDR2 SVGIG (reference sequence). V was clipped by 3 bases and J by 1 base; unmatched bases: 5. The CDR3 runs to 15 residues. The PCR was carried out with 60 Vbeta primers and 13 Jbeta primers. Assay: immunoSEQ multiplex PCR; the TCRdb copy retains only in-frame clones and omits some. The top ten hold under 2% of the sample, which has 180,000 or so clones, just under 80% seen once. The chain links TRBV30 to TRBJ1-1, with 10 bases fitting TRBD1. The sample consisted of PBMCs. The TCR comes from a woman aged 25 to 39 in good health and CMV-seronegative. CDR3 in DNA: TGTGCCTGGAGCAGGACAGGGGGAAGGAACACTGAAGCTTTCTTT. This encodes CAWSRTGGRNTEAFF.